This entry is about one TCR beta chain. This sample is drawn from a study of shared clonotypes between healthy human individuals. Study background: The donors, two women and a few men, were aged 18 to 49. CD4 naive and CD4 memory each took three plates per donor, while CD8 naive took two and CD8 memory one.

CDR1 is SGHTA and CDR2 is FQGNSA in the germline V gene. This CDR3 comprises 15 residues. Unmatched junction bases numbered 10, after V lost 2 bases and J lost 10 bases. Clones were read by immunoSEQ multiplex PCR, and TCRdb kept only the in-frame ones, dropping some. The sample carries about 2.4 million clones, approximately 93% recorded once. This chain connects TRBV7-2 to TRBJ2-1, with 8 bases matching TRBD2. The sequencing input was naive CD4+ T cells from PBMCs. The sample's subset: CD45RA+ positively selected. The source is a man between 18 and 35 years old in good health. Some clones in this sample may be carry-over from other donors' samples. The CDR3 loop is CASSLSLGGTREQFF. CDR3 sequence (DNA): TGTGCCAGCAGCTTATCTCTCGGAGGGACTAGAGAGCAGTTCTTC.